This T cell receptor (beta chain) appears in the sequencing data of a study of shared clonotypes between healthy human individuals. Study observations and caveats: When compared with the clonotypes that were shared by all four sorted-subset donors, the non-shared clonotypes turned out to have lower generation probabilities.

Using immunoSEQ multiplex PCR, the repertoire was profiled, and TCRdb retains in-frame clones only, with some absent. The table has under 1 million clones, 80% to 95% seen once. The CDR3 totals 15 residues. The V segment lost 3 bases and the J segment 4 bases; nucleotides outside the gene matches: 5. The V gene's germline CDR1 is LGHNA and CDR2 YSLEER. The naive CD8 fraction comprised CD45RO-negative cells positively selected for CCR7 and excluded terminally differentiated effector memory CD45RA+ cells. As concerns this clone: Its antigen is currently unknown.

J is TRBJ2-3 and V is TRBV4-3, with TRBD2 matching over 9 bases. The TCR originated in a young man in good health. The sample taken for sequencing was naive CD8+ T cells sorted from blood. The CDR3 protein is CASSQRTSASDTQYF. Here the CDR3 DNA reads TGCGCCAGCAGCCAGAGGACTAGCGCTTCAGATACGCAGTATTTT.